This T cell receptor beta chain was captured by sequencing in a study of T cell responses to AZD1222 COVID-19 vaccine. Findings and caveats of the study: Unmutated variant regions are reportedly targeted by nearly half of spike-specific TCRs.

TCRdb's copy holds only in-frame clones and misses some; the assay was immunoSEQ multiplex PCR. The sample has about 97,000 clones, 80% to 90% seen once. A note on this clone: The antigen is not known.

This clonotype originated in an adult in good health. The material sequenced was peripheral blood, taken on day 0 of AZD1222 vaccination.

The CDR3: CASSYQLGQGGEKLFF. CDR3 sequence (DNA): TGTGCCAGCAGCTATCAATTGGGACAGGGAGGCGAAAAACTGTTTTTT. V is TRBV3-1 (or the pseudogene TRBV3-2) and J is TRBJ1-4, with 9 bases matching TRBD1. The V and J ends lost 5 bases and 8 bases, in that order; junction bases with no gene match: 12. CDR1 and CDR2 (germline): LGHDT, YNNKEL (reference sequence). CDR3 length: 16 amino acids.